These T cell receptor beta chains were read from a single sample in a study of CD8+CD57+ T cells in acquired aplastic anemia. Via MiXCR, TCRdb re-called the reads, giving one row per CDR3 protein. The sample records under 350,000 distinct CDR3 sequences, 50% to 65% being singletons. What was sequenced was sorted CD4+, CD8+, or CD8+CD57+ T cells (not recorded which) from PBMCs. The origin of the receptors is a human donor with aplastic anemia. Both conserved end residues are part of each CDR3. A D gene is named only where the DNA matches it firmly. A row's size may be missing; if present it is once, few, many or a size class.

j_call: TRBJ1-1; clone_size: once; cdr3_length: 13; v_call: TRBV9; d_call: .; cdr3_nt: TGTGCCAGCAGCGTAGTAGGAGGCGCTGAAGCTTTCTTT; cdr3_aa: CASSVVGGAEAFF
j_call: TRBJ2-1; clone_size: .; cdr3_length: 17; v_call: TRBV24-1; d_call: TRBD2; cdr3_nt: TGTGCCACCAGTACTAGCGGGGGGCCGAGCTCCTACAATGAGCAGTTCTTC; cdr3_aa: CATSTSGGPSSYNEQFF
j_call: TRBJ2-7; clone_size: .; cdr3_length: 14; v_call: TRBV13; d_call: TRBD2; cdr3_nt: TGTGCCAGCAGCCCAACGGGGACTATCTACGAGCAGTACTTC; cdr3_aa: CASSPTGTIYEQYF
j_call: TRBJ2-5; clone_size: .; cdr3_length: 14; v_call: TRBV7-8; d_call: TRBD1; cdr3_nt: TGTGCCAGCAGCGAACAGGGGAATCCTGAGACCCAGTACTTC; cdr3_aa: CASSEQGNPETQYF
j_call: TRBJ2-2; clone_size: .; cdr3_length: 17; v_call: TRBV24-1; d_call: .; cdr3_nt: TGTGCCACCAGTGATTTCACCAGATACGAGGACACCGGGGAGCTGTTTTTT; cdr3_aa: CATSDFTRYEDTGELFF
j_call: TRBJ2-1; clone_size: once; cdr3_length: 13; v_call: TRBV5-4; d_call: TRBD1; cdr3_nt: TGTGCCAGCAGCTTGGAGCAGGGACAGGAGCAGTTCTTC; cdr3_aa: CASSLEQGQEQFF
j_call: TRBJ2-5; clone_size: .; cdr3_length: 16; v_call: TRBV20-1; d_call: TRBD1; cdr3_nt: TGCAGTGCTAGAGTCGGGACAGGCGGAATAGGAGAGACCCAGTACTTC; cdr3_aa: CSARVGTGGIGETQYF
j_call: TRBJ2-3; clone_size: .; cdr3_length: 12; v_call: TRBV20-1; d_call: .; cdr3_nt: TGCAGTGCTAGCAGTAACACAGATACGCAGTATTTT; cdr3_aa: CSASSNTDTQYF
j_call: TRBJ2-7; clone_size: many; cdr3_length: 14; v_call: TRBV7-8; d_call: .; cdr3_nt: TGTGCCAGCAGCTTAATCCAGATTTCTTACGAGCAGTACTTC; cdr3_aa: CASSLIQISYEQYF
j_call: TRBJ1-5; clone_size: many; cdr3_length: 15; v_call: TRBV9; d_call: .; cdr3_nt: TGTGCCAGCAGCGTAGGGATTCGGGGCAATCAGCCCCAGCATTTT; cdr3_aa: CASSVGIRGNQPQHF
j_call: TRBJ2-1; clone_size: many; cdr3_length: 14; v_call: TRBV3-1; d_call: .; cdr3_nt: TGTGCCAGCAGCCAGCCCCGGGACACGGATGAGCAGTTCTTC; cdr3_aa: CASSQPRDTDEQFF
j_call: TRBJ2-7; clone_size: .; cdr3_length: 15; v_call: TRBV20-1; d_call: TRBD2; cdr3_nt: TGCAGTGCGACAGACCCGGGCGGGAGTGAAGTCGAGCAGTACTTC; cdr3_aa: CSATDPGGSEVEQYF
j_call: TRBJ1-4; clone_size: once; cdr3_length: 11; v_call: TRBV20-1; d_call: .; cdr3_nt: TGCAGTGCCACGGTCGGCGAAAAACTGTTTTTT; cdr3_aa: CSATVGEKLFF
j_call: TRBJ2-1; clone_size: .; cdr3_length: 15; v_call: TRBV9; d_call: TRBD2; cdr3_nt: TGTGCCAGCAGCGCCCCTAGCGGGAGAGGAAATGAGCAGTTCTTC; cdr3_aa: CASSAPSGRGNEQFF
j_call: TRBJ2-3; clone_size: .; cdr3_length: 16; v_call: TRBV5-1; d_call: .; cdr3_nt: TGCGCCAGCAGCCAAGAGTATGCTAGGAGCGCAGATACGCAGTATTTT; cdr3_aa: CASSQEYARSADTQYF
j_call: TRBJ2-7; clone_size: many; cdr3_length: 15; v_call: TRBV27; d_call: .; cdr3_nt: TGTGCCAGCAGTTTGACAGGGAGGTATATCTACGAGCAGTACTTC; cdr3_aa: CASSLTGRYIYEQYF
j_call: TRBJ1-1; clone_size: .; cdr3_length: 14; v_call: TRBV10-3; d_call: .; cdr3_nt: TGTGCCATCAGAGCAGGGGCGGAGAACACTGAAGCTTTCTTT; cdr3_aa: CAIRAGAENTEAFF
j_call: TRBJ2-7; clone_size: few; cdr3_length: 13; v_call: TRBV5-1; d_call: TRBD2; cdr3_nt: TGCGCCAGCAGCCCCGGGACTAGTCGCGAGCAGTACTTC; cdr3_aa: CASSPGTSREQYF
j_call: TRBJ1-1; clone_size: .; cdr3_length: 15; v_call: TRBV19; d_call: .; cdr3_nt: TGTGCCAGTAGTGCGGACACCGCAGGGAACACTGAAGCTTTCTTT; cdr3_aa: CASSADTAGNTEAFF
j_call: TRBJ1-1; clone_size: .; cdr3_length: 13; v_call: TRBV20-1; d_call: .; cdr3_nt: TGCAGTGCTAGAGATCTGGGCCCGGGTGAAGCTTTCTTT; cdr3_aa: CSARDLGPGEAFF
j_call: TRBJ2-5; clone_size: .; cdr3_length: 14; v_call: TRBV15; d_call: .; cdr3_nt: TGTGCCACCAGCAAACCGGGGCACCAAGAGACCCAGTACTTC; cdr3_aa: CATSKPGHQETQYF
j_call: TRBJ1-3; clone_size: many; cdr3_length: 14; v_call: TRBV6-5; d_call: .; cdr3_nt: TGTGCCAGCAGTTATACTTCGAGAGGAAACACCATATATTTT; cdr3_aa: CASSYTSRGNTIYF
j_call: TRBJ2-3; clone_size: few; cdr3_length: 12; v_call: TRBV20-1; d_call: .; cdr3_nt: TGCAGTGCTCGGCCGGGCTTAGATACGCAGTATTTT; cdr3_aa: CSARPGLDTQYF
j_call: TRBJ1-4; clone_size: many; cdr3_length: 13; v_call: TRBV29-1; d_call: TRBD1; cdr3_nt: TGCAGCGTTTCGCAGACAGGGTACGAAAAACTGTTTTTT; cdr3_aa: CSVSQTGYEKLFF
j_call: TRBJ2-2; clone_size: .; cdr3_length: 12; v_call: TRBV7-7; d_call: .; cdr3_nt: TGTGCCAGCAGCCCTTTGGGCGGGGAGCTGTTTTTT; cdr3_aa: CASSPLGGELFF
j_call: TRBJ1-4; clone_size: .; cdr3_length: 15; v_call: TRBV25-1; d_call: .; cdr3_nt: TGTGCCAGCAGTGAGTCCACGGGACCTCATGAAAAACTGTTTTTT; cdr3_aa: CASSESTGPHEKLFF
j_call: TRBJ2-6; clone_size: many; cdr3_length: 14; v_call: TRBV5-1; d_call: .; cdr3_nt: TGCGCCAGCAGCTTGCACTCTGGGGCCAACGTCCTGACTTTC; cdr3_aa: CASSLHSGANVLTF
j_call: TRBJ2-7; clone_size: .; cdr3_length: 15; v_call: TRBV20-1; d_call: .; cdr3_nt: TGCAGTGCTGGTCGGGGTCAGGGGAGCCCCTACGAGCAGTACTTC; cdr3_aa: CSAGRGQGSPYEQYF